The 21 T cell receptor beta chains presented below share a single source sample, sequenced in a study of cytomegalovirus exposure and HLA in healthy donors. Primers: 60 Vbeta forward and 13 Jbeta reverse. TCRdb's copy holds only in-frame clones and misses some; the assay was immunoSEQ multiplex PCR. The repertoire holds 100,000 to 150,000 clones, with 75% to 85% as singletons. Sequenced: PBMCs. Source of these receptors: a man between 35 and 55 years old in good health and CMV-seronegative.

This clone was picked up one time. This chain links TRBV7-2 with TRBJ2-1; D ambiguous. The CDR3 totals 15 residues. CDR1 and CDR2 from the germline V gene are SGHTA and FQGNSA. The V and J ends lost 0 bases and 5 bases respectively, with 11 bases between them. The DNA for the CDR3 is TGTGCCAGCAGCTTAGCGTCCCTAAATAACAATGAGCAGTTCTTC. It translates to CASSLASLNNNEQFF. Full variable domain (missing parts from reference TRBV7-2 and TRBJ2-1): GAGVSQSPSNKVTEKGKDVELRCDPISGHTALYWYRQSLGQGLEFLIYFQGNSAPDKSGLPSDRFSAERTGGSVSTLTIQRTQQEDSAVYLCASSLASLNNNEQFFGPGTRLTVL.

The chain employs TRBV7-9 and TRBJ2-7, with TRBD1 matching over 9 bases. The germline CDR1 and CDR2 sequences are SEHNR and FQNEAQ (reference sequence). The CDR3 extends over 14 amino acids. V dropped 6 bases and J dropped 5; count of bases not matched to a gene: 8. CDR3 sequence (DNA): TGTGCCAGCAGTGTAAGGACAGGGGCGGACGAGCAGTACTTC. This codes for CASSVRTGADEQYF.

CDR3 bases: TGTGCCACTCGCGGGGGGGTTGAATCACCCCTCCACTTT. Protein product: CATRGGVESPLHF. This chain uses TRBV15 with TRBJ1-6; D may be TRBD1 (5 bases). Germline lookup yields CDR1 LNHNV and CDR2 YYDKDF (reference sequence). V lost 9 bases, J lost 10 bases, and 16 bases lay in between. The CDR3 consists of 13 residues.

The chain is built from TRBV6-1 and TRBJ1-4, with D tentatively TRBD1 (5 bases). CDR1 is MNHNS, CDR2 SASEGT, per germline. There are 14 residues in the CDR3. Trimming stripped 10 bases from V and 6 bases from J, with 18 bases between. As DNA, the CDR3 is TGTGCCATCGGGCAGGGACTCGGGTATGAAAAACTGTTTTTT. Its protein is CAIGQGLGYEKLFF.

CDR3 protein: CASSLSIAGSYYEQYF. CDR3 DNA sequence: TGCGCCAGCAGCTTGAGTATTGCAGGATCCTACTACGAGCAGTACTTC. The chain is built from TRBV5-1 and TRBJ2-7, with D hard to call. The germline V and J ends were trimmed by 1 base and 3 bases, with 17 bases remaining between them. CDR3 length equals 16 residues. Looked up from germline, CDR1 is SGHRS and CDR2 is YFSETQ.

The rearrangement uses TRBV7-6 and TRBJ2-2; D uncertain. This CDR3 has 13 residues. The ends were cut back, 1 base at V and 6 bases at J, with 6 bases in the middle. CDR1 SGHVS and CDR2 FNYEAQ come from the germline V gene. CDR3: CASSLVRSGELFF. DNA of the CDR3: TGTGCCAGCAGCTTAGTCAGGTCCGGGGAGCTGTTTTTT.

The gene calls are TRBV19 and TRBJ1-5, with D uncertain. This CDR3 spans 12 amino acids. V was cut by 3 bases and J by 9 bases, with 9 bases left in between. Per germline, CDR1 LNHDA and CDR2 SQIVND (reference sequence). The DNA of the CDR3 is TGTGCCAGTAGTATGGGCAACTGGCCCCAGCATTTT. This gives the protein CASSMGNWPQHF.

This sequence joins TRBV4-3 and TRBJ1-4, with 12 bases aligning to TRBD1. The CDR3 totals 18 residues. CDR1 LGHNA and CDR2 YSLEER come from the germline V gene. Unmatched junction bases numbered 6, after V lost 0 bases and J lost 4 bases. The CDR3, as DNA: TGCGCCAGCAGCCAAGATCCCGGGACAGGGGGCTTTAATGAAAAACTGTTTTTT. This codes for CASSQDPGTGGFNEKLFF.

This chain links TRBV9 with TRBJ2-7; TRBD1 agrees at 9 bases. This CDR3 has 15 residues. Germline loops: CDR1 SGDLS, CDR2 YYNGEE. The V and J ends lost 0 bases and 4 bases, in that order; junction bases with no gene match: 5. The CDR3 nucleotides are TGTGCCAGCAGCGTAGAGTTAGGGACAGGGTACGAGCAGTACTTC. It yields the protein CASSVELGTGYEQYF.

V usage is TRBV9 and J usage is TRBJ2-7; TRBD1 aligns across 7 bases. The length of the CDR3 is 14 residues. Germline trimming cut 3 bases from V and 6 bases from J; bases unmatched to any gene: 9. Germline CDR1 reads SGDLS; CDR2 reads YYNGEE. Here the CDR3 DNA reads TGTGCCAGCAGCGACAGACAGGGCGAGGCCGAGCAGTACTTC. This translates into CASSDRQGEAEQYF.

This clone has a handful of counts. The CDR3 coding sequence is TGCGCCAGCAGCAAAGGGACAGGGAATGAAAAACTGTTTTTT. Translated, it gives CASSKGTGNEKLFF. The chain uses TRBV5-1 and TRBJ1-4, with 9 bases lining up with TRBD1. Germline CDR1 is SGHRS and CDR2 is YFSETQ. Trimming at V came to 4 bases and at J to 5 bases, leaving 3 bases not matched to a gene. The CDR3 consists of 14 residues.

The J gene is TRBJ2-2, the V gene TRBV7-7; D remains unclear. This CDR3 is built from 15 residues. CDR1 is SSHAT and CDR2 is FNYEAQ in the germline V gene (reference sequence). The germline V and J ends were trimmed by 5 bases and 7 bases, with 17 bases remaining between them. The CDR3 DNA reads TGTGCCAGCAGCCAAAGGTGGCAGGTCAGCGGGGAGCTGTTTTTT. As protein: CASSQRWQVSGELFF.

The chain couples TRBV9 to TRBJ2-1; TRBD2 matches 7 bases. Germline V CDR1 and CDR2: SGDLS, YYNGEE. The CDR3 sequence is 15 residues long. The trim removed 2 bases at V and 9 bases at J, leaving 11 bases unmatched. The CDR3 region has the DNA TGTGCCAGCAGCGTTGTAGGTCGGGGGGAGAGTGAGCAGTTCTTC. It codes for CASSVVGRGESEQFF. Complete variable domain (other parts from reference TRBV9 and TRBJ2-1): DSGVTQTPKHLITATGQRVTLRCSPRSGDLSVYWYQQSLDQGLQFLIQYYNGEERAKGNILERFSAQQFPDLHSELNLSSLELGDSALYFCASSVVGRGESEQFFGPGTRLTVL.

This clone was counted only a few times. J is TRBJ1-1 and V is TRBV6-5; 8 bases are shared with TRBD1. J lost 4 bases, V lost 2 bases, and 3 bases had no gene match. The CDR3 is 14 residues long. The germline V gene has CDR1 MNHEY and CDR2 SVGAGI. In nucleotides, the CDR3 is TGTGCCAGCAGTTACCAGGGGGCCGTCACTGAAGCTTTCTTT. Amino acids: CASSYQGAVTEAFF.

This clone was seen more than once but under ten times. The rearrangement links TRBV28 to TRBJ1-4, with D possibly TRBD1 on 5 matching bases. V lost 7 bases, J lost 8 bases, and 20 bases lay in between. CDR1 is MDHEN, CDR2 SYDVKM, per germline. This CDR3 has 15 amino acids. CDR3 loop: CASIKSAGQGEKLFF. Here the CDR3 DNA reads TGTGCCAGCATCAAGTCAGCGGGGCAAGGAGAAAAACTGTTTTTT.

The chain combines TRBV9 with TRBJ2-1, with 7 bases aligning to TRBD2. Germline loops: CDR1 SGDLS, CDR2 YYNGEE. V was pared by 4 bases and J by 0 bases, with 4 bases of the junction left unmatched. The CDR3 spans 15 residues. CDR3 nucleotides: TGTGCCAGCAGCTTGAGCGGGGACTCCTACAATGAGCAGTTCTTC. This codes for CASSLSGDSYNEQFF. Variable domain in full (rest from reference TRBV9 and TRBJ2-1): DSGVTQTPKHLITATGQRVTLRCSPRSGDLSVYWYQQSLDQGLQFLIQYYNGEERAKGNILERFSAQQFPDLHSELNLSSLELGDSALYFCASSLSGDSYNEQFFGPGTRLTVL.

This chain links TRBV4-1 with TRBJ1-1; the D is unclear. The CDR3 is 13 amino acids. Trimming shortened V by 1 base and J by 5 bases, and 8 bases separated the two germline ends. Germline V lookup: CDR1 MGHRA, CDR2 YSYEKL. In nucleotides, the CDR3 is TGCGCCAGCAGCCAAGCGAGGGAGACTGAAGCTTTCTTT. Translating gives CASSQARETEAFF.

The rearrangement joins TRBV7-2 to TRBJ1-2; possibly TRBD1 for D (6 bases). The CDR3 consists of 13 residues. Trimming cost V 1 base and J 10 bases, with 13 bases left between them. The germline gives CDR1 SGHTA, CDR2 FQGNSA. The CDR3 DNA sequence: TGTGCCAGCAGCTTAGACCCAACAGGGTACTACACCTTC. Translated: CASSLDPTGYYTF.

The chain is built from TRBV7-9 and TRBJ2-3; 16 nucleotides match TRBD2. CDR1 and CDR2 from the germline V gene are SEHNR and FQNEAQ (reference sequence). The CDR3 has 19 amino acids. Trimming cost V 7 bases and J 1 base; bases outside gene matches: 11. For the CDR3, the DNA is TGTGCCAGCATCCATGGGGACGGGACTAGCGGGGGGGGCACAGATACGCAGTATTTT. The encoded protein is CASIHGDGTSGGGTDTQYF.

V gene TRBV7-2 combines with J gene TRBJ2-5; 7 bases line up with TRBD2. CDR1 SGHTA and CDR2 FQGNSA come from the germline V gene. V was clipped by 3 bases and J by 2 bases; unmatched bases: 9. The CDR3 is 16 amino acids. CDR3 loop: CASSFTSGSGQETQYF. As DNA, the CDR3 is TGTGCCAGCAGCTTCACCTCGGGTAGCGGGCAAGAGACCCAGTACTTC.

V and J are TRBV7-3 and TRBJ1-1; D gene ambiguous. This CDR3 region has 13 residues. Germline CDR1 SGHTA, CDR2 FQGTGA. The V gene lost 1 base and the J gene lost 3 bases, with 6 bases spanning the gap. In DNA, the CDR3 is TGTGCCAGCAGCTTAAGGCCCGACACTGAAGCTTTCTTT. Residues: CASSLRPDTEAFF.